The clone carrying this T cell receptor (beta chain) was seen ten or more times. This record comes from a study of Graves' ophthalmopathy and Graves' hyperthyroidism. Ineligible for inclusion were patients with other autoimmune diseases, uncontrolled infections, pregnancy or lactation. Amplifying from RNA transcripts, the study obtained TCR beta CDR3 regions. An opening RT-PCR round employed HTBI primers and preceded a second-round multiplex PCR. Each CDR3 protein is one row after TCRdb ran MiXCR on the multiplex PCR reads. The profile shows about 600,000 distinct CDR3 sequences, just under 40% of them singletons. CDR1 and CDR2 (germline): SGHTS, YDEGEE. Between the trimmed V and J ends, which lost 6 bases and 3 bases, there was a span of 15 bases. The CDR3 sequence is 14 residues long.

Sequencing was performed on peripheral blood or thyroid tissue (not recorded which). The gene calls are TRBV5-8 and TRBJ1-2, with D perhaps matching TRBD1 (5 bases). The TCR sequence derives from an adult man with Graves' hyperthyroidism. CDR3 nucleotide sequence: TGTGCCAGCAACAGAGGGACCCGGGACTATGGCTACACCTTC. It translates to CASNRGTRDYGYTF.